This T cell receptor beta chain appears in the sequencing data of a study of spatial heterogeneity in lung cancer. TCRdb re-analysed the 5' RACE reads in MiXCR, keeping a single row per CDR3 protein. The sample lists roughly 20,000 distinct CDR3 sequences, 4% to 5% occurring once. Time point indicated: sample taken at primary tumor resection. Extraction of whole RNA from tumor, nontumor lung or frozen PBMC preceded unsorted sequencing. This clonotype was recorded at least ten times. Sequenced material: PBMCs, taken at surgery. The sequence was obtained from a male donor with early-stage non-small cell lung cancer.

The CDR3 DNA reads TGTGCCAGCAGTTACTTGTGGGGGGCCTACGAGCAGTACTTC. Its translation is CASSYLWGAYEQYF. The V and J genes are TRBV6-6 and TRBJ2-7, with D possibly TRBD2 on 6 matching bases. CDR1 is MNHNY, CDR2 SVGAGI, per germline (reference sequence). The V end lost 1 base, the J end lost 2 bases, and 9 bases lay between the germline ends. The CDR3 has 14 amino acids.